These T cell receptor beta chains were read from a single sample in a study of shared clonotypes between healthy human individuals. Produced via immunoSEQ multiplex PCR; TCRdb's table is partial and in-frame only. This table has about 560,000 clones, roughly 79% appearing once. The material sequenced was PBMCs. The receptors shown here come from a woman aged 35 to 49 in good health. Some clones in this sample may be carry-over from other donors' samples. Both conserved end residues are part of each CDR3. A D gene is named only where the DNA matches it firmly. A clone size is listed for some rows: how often the clone was seen (once, few, many), or a class if it is expanded.

d_call j_call v_call clone_size cdr3_aa cdr3_nt
NA TRBJ2-7 TRBV10-2 few CASSVGRGVEQYF TGCGCCAGCAGTGTAGGCCGAGGGGTCGAGCAGTACTTC
TRBD2 TRBJ2-3 TRBV5-1 NA CASRTSGHSTDTQYF TGCGCCAGCAGAACTAGCGGACACAGCACAGATACGCAGTATTTT
TRBD1 TRBJ2-2 TRBV6-5 few CASSRTGTSRGELFF TGTGCCAGCAGTAGGACAGGTACCTCCCGCGGGGAGCTGTTTTTT
NA TRBJ1-4 TRBV9 NA CASSTQGFGEKLFF TGTGCCAGCAGCACACAGGGTTTCGGCGAAAAACTGTTTTTT
NA TRBJ2-1 TRBV9 NA CASSVEGTSYNEQFF TGTGCCAGCAGCGTAGAGGGGACCTCCTACAATGAGCAGTTCTTC
NA TRBJ2-5 TRBV7-9 NA CASSGSGEVVTQYF TGTGCCAGCAGCGGTTCAGGGGAGGTTGTGACCCAGTACTTC
NA TRBJ1-5 TRBV10-3 NA CAISEPGGADQPQHF TGTGCCATCAGTGAGCCAGGTGGGGCGGATCAGCCCCAGCATTTT
NA TRBJ1-1 TRBV27 NA CASSLLGRRAEAFF TGTGCCAGCAGTTTATTAGGTCGTCGCGCTGAAGCTTTCTTT
NA TRBJ2-7 TRBV5-1 few CASSFSRTYEQYF TGCGCCAGCAGCTTCAGCAGAACCTACGAGCAGTACTTC
NA TRBJ2-4 TRBV19 NA CASSRRDPAKNIQYF TGTGCCAGTAGTAGAAGGGACCCAGCCAAAAACATTCAGTACTTC
NA TRBJ2-2 TRBV30 NA CAYLKGQVNTGELFF TGTGCCTACTTAAAGGGACAAGTGAACACCGGGGAGCTGTTTTTT
NA TRBJ2-7 TRBV7-6 few CASSSNPAGTRGEQYF TGTGCCAGCAGCTCGAACCCTGCGGGGACCCGGGGGGAGCAGTACTTC
NA TRBJ2-7 TRBV5-4 NA CASSPRLGSPTYEQYF TGTGCCAGCAGCCCGCGATTAGGTTCACCTACCTACGAGCAGTACTTC
NA TRBJ2-2 TRBV28 NA CASSGDTNTGELFF TGTGCCAGCAGCGGAGACACTAACACCGGGGAGCTGTTTTTT
NA TRBJ2-6 TRBV18 NA CASSPPPGANVLTF TGTGCCAGCTCACCACCTCCTGGGGCCAACGTCCTGACTTTC
NA TRBJ1-6 TRBV10-2 few CASSSEEWGFPYNSPLHF TGCGCCAGCAGTTCTGAAGAATGGGGGTTCCCGTATAATTCACCCCTCCACTTT
NA TRBJ1-1 TRBV27 NA CASSRQGGTEAFF TGTGCCAGCAGTAGGCAGGGTGGCACTGAAGCTTTCTTT
NA TRBJ2-5 TRBV2 few CASIGRLETQYF TGTGCCAGCATAGGGAGGCTCGAGACCCAGTACTTC
NA TRBJ1-2 TRBV9 NA CASSVDNNYGYTF TGTGCCAGCAGCGTAGACAACAACTATGGCTACACCTTC
NA TRBJ2-3 TRBV7-2 NA CASSRVGGPSTDTQYF TGTGCCAGCAGCCGGGTTGGGGGACCTAGCACAGATACGCAGTATTTT
TRBD1 TRBJ1-1 TRBV7-9 many CASSRQGRDTEAFF TGTGCCAGCAGCCGACAGGGGAGGGACACTGAAGCTTTCTTT
TRBD2 TRBJ2-1 TRBV5-6 NA CASRKNPGTSGNNEQFF TGTGCCAGCAGAAAGAATCCCGGGACTAGCGGGAACAATGAGCAGTTCTTC
TRBD1 TRBJ2-5 TRBV14 NA CASSQADRGLEETQYF TGTGCCAGCAGCCAAGCGGACAGGGGGCTGGAGGAGACCCAGTACTTC
TRBD2 TRBJ2-1 TRBV27 NA CASRIGGLDYNEQFF TGTGCCAGCCGTATAGGGGGACTAGACTACAATGAGCAGTTCTTC
TRBD1 TRBJ1-2 TRBV4-1 NA CASSQLTGGVHGYTF TGCGCCAGCAGCCAATTGACAGGGGGCGTACATGGCTACACCTTC
NA TRBJ2-7 TRBV15 NA CATSRVEFGSGYEQYF TGTGCCACCAGCAGAGTTGAGTTCGGCAGTGGCTACGAGCAGTACTTC
TRBD2 TRBJ2-7 TRBV28 NA CASSSRGGYEQYF TGTGCCAGCAGCTCCCGGGGGGGCTATGAGCAGTACTTC
TRBD2 TRBJ2-1 TRBV4-3 NA CASSQVGSGRRSYNEQFF TGCGCCAGCAGCCAAGTTGGTAGCGGGAGAAGGTCCTACAATGAGCAGTTCTTC
TRBD1 TRBJ1-4 TRBV7-3 NA CASSYGQGQKLFF TGTGCCAGCAGCTACGGACAGGGCCAAAAACTGTTTTTT
NA TRBJ2-1 TRBV18 NA CASSPRTAAAAYNEQFF TGTGCCAGCTCACCACGTACGGCGGCGGCGGCCTACAATGAGCAGTTCTTC
TRBD1 TRBJ1-2 TRBV7-9 NA CASSPRQGRNYGYTF TGTGCCAGCAGCCCGCGACAGGGAAGGAACTATGGCTACACCTTC
TRBD1 TRBJ2-7 TRBV19 NA CATSDRGGYEQYF TGTGCCACCTCGGACAGGGGAGGCTACGAGCAGTACTTC
NA TRBJ2-1 TRBV2 NA CASSADNIGSYNEQFF TGTGCCAGCAGTGCCGACAACATAGGCTCCTACAATGAGCAGTTCTTC
NA TRBJ1-5 TRBV30 NA CAWSRGVRGNQPQHF TGTGCCTGGAGTCGGGGGGTTCGGGGCAATCAGCCCCAGCATTTT
NA TRBJ1-3 TRBV15 NA CATSRDKWISGNTIYF TGTGCCACCAGCAGAGATAAATGGATCTCTGGAAACACCATATATTTT
TRBD2 TRBJ2-7 TRBV29-1 NA CSVRLAGGPYEQYF TGCAGCGTTCGTTTAGCGGGAGGGCCCTACGAGCAGTACTTC
NA TRBJ2-7 TRBV27 NA CASSSTGPYEQYF TGTGCCAGCAGTTCTACAGGGCCCTACGAGCAGTACTTC
NA TRBJ1-2 TRBV7-9 NA CASSFGGQGYGYTF TGTGCCAGCAGCTTCGGGGGGCAGGGCTATGGCTACACCTTC
TRBD2 TRBJ2-7 TRBV27 NA CASSPRGGAIYEQYF TGTGCCAGCAGTCCCCGGGGAGGGGCGATCTACGAGCAGTACTTC
NA TRBJ1-4 TRBV9 few CASNSATNEKLFF TGTGCCAGCAATAGTGCAACTAATGAAAAACTGTTTTTT
NA TRBJ2-5 TRBV4-1 NA CASSQIQGYGETQYF TGCGCCAGCAGCCAAATACAGGGTTATGGAGAGACCCAGTACTTC
NA TRBJ1-4 TRBV5-6 NA CASSLRGFNEKLFF TGTGCCAGCAGCTTGAGGGGGTTTAATGAAAAACTGTTTTTT
TRBD2 TRBJ2-1 TRBV7-9 NA CASSLVSGRLGQFF TGTGCCAGCAGCTTAGTCTCCGGGAGGCTTGGGCAGTTCTTC
NA TRBJ1-1 TRBV19 NA CATSLGRDTEAFF TGTGCCACCTCACTCGGGAGAGACACTGAAGCTTTCTTT
NA TRBJ1-1 TRBV28 NA CASSKDLYNTEAFF TGTGCCAGCAGTAAGGATTTATATAACACTGAAGCTTTCTTT
NA TRBJ2-7 TRBV25-1 NA CASSGGAARLDF TGTGCCAGCAGTGGTGGGGCGGCTAGACTCGACTTC
TRBD1 TRBJ2-2 TRBV6-1 NA CASSQTGLTGELFF TGTGCCAGCAGCCAGACAGGGCTGACCGGGGAGCTGTTTTTT
NA TRBJ2-3 TRBV20-1 NA CSARLADTQYF TGCAGTGCCCGGCTAGCAGATACGCAGTATTTT
TRBD1 TRBJ2-2 TRBV30 NA CAWSTRQGGAGELFF TGTGCCTGGAGTACCAGACAGGGGGGGGCCGGGGAGCTGTTTTTT
NA TRBJ2-7 TRBV28 NA CASSVPGQIAYEQYF TGTGCCAGCAGTGTACCGGGACAAATAGCCTACGAGCAGTACTTC
NA TRBJ2-3 TRBV5-4 NA CASSLGQLLGARTVADTQYF TGTGCCAGCAGCCTCGGACAGTTGCTGGGGGCCCGGACTGTCGCAGATACGCAGTATTTT
NA TRBJ2-1 TRBV28 few CASSPPRKGNEQFF TGTGCCAGCAGTCCCCCAAGGAAAGGCAATGAGCAGTTCTTC
NA TRBJ2-2 TRBV4-1 NA CASSQQESNTGELFF TGCGCCAGCAGCCAACAGGAATCGAACACCGGGGAGCTGTTTTTT
NA TRBJ2-3 TRBV19 NA CASSIGTGLGDTQYF TGTGCCAGTAGTATAGGGACGGGCTTGGGAGATACGCAGTATTTT
NA TRBJ2-7 TRBV5-1 NA CASSLARQDGEQYF TGCGCCAGCAGCTTGGCCAGGCAGGATGGTGAGCAGTACTTC
TRBD2 TRBJ2-2 TRBV5-8 NA CASSPERETNTGELFF TGTGCCAGCAGCCCCGAGCGGGAGACAAACACCGGGGAGCTGTTTTTT
NA TRBJ2-7 TRBV7-9 NA CASSEEQRYNIQYF TGTGCCAGCAGCGAGGAACAGCGCTATAATATTCAGTACTTC